Listed here are 32 T cell receptor beta chains from one sample, sequenced in a study of blood T cell repertoires in COVID-19. TCRdb keeps only in-frame clones here, not all; method: immunoSEQ multiplex PCR. The sample holds about 110,000 clones, 82% seen once. The sequenced sample was peripheral blood. These receptor sequences come from a woman in her sixties or seventies with acute or convalescent COVID-19.

CDR3 protein: CASSSLPGTGKLDTQYF. Written as DNA, the CDR3 is TGTGCCAGCAGCTCCCTACCCGGGACAGGGAAACTGGATACGCAGTATTTT. The chain uses TRBV5-8 and TRBJ2-3, with TRBD1 matching over 9 bases. J gave up 6 bases and V 3 bases, and 14 bases lay outside the gene matches. Looked up from germline, CDR1 is SGHTS and CDR2 is YDEGEE. CDR3 length equals 17 residues.

The chain couples TRBV5-4 to TRBJ1-4; 8 bases are shared with TRBD1. Germline V gives CDR1 SGHNT, CDR2 YYREEE (reference sequence). Germline trimming cut 4 bases from V and 6 bases from J; bases unmatched to any gene: 5. This CDR3 is built from 14 residues. The CDR3 loop is CASSLDRAYEKLFF. As DNA, the CDR3 is TGTGCCAGCAGCCTGGACAGGGCTTATGAAAAACTGTTTTTT.

The chain employs TRBV11-2 and TRBJ2-1; perhaps TRBD2 as D (5 bases). The ends were cut back, 3 bases at V and 9 bases at J, with 18 bases in the middle. This CDR3 spans 15 amino acids. CDR1 is SGHAT, CDR2 FQNNGV, per germline. CDR3 sequence reads: CASSFAPSPAGEQFF. The CDR3 region has the DNA TGTGCCAGCAGCTTCGCCCCCTCGCCGGCGGGTGAGCAGTTCTTC.

V gene TRBV30 combines with J gene TRBJ2-1; D is uncertain. The CDR3 is 13 residues long. Germline CDR1 GTSNPN, CDR2 SVGIG (reference sequence). V shed 1 base and J shed 7 bases, with 11 bases lying between them. Written as DNA, the CDR3 is TGTGCCTGGAGTGGCTATGGTTCAAATGAGCAGTTCTTC. It is translated as CAWSGYGSNEQFF.

The chain employs TRBV19 and TRBJ2-3; 9 bases are shared with TRBD1. The CDR3 extends over 14 amino acids. Per the germline V gene, CDR1 is LNHDA and CDR2 is SQIVND (reference sequence). The V gene end was trimmed by 4 bases and the J gene end by 3 bases; junction bases not matched to a gene: 2. CDR3 DNA sequence: TGTGCCAGTAGTACGGGACAGGGAACAGATACGCAGTATTTT. Its translation is CASSTGQGTDTQYF.

The chain uses TRBV18 and TRBJ2-3; 11 positions agree with TRBD2. CDR1 and CDR2 (germline): KGHSH, LQKENI. CDR3 size: 14 residues. Losses at the gene ends were 5 bases for V and 5 bases for J; bases not matched to a gene: 3. CDR3 bases: TGTGCCAGCTCATCCACTAGCGGGGGAGATACGCAGTATTTT. As protein: CASSSTSGGDTQYF.

This chain joins TRBV28 and TRBJ1-2; D uncertain. CDR3 length equals 14 residues. Trimming cost V 3 bases and J 0 bases, with 8 bases left between them. Germline CDR1 reads MDHEN; CDR2 reads SYDVKM. The CDR3 DNA sequence: TGTGCCAGCAGTTTGGGCATCTCTAACTATGGCTACACCTTC. Encoded protein: CASSLGISNYGYTF.

The gene calls are TRBV19 and TRBJ2-7; TRBD1 aligns across 9 bases. Trimming took 3 bases from V and 2 from J; bases not matched to a gene: 11. The CDR3 is 17 amino acids. Germline CDR1 reads LNHDA; CDR2 reads SQIVND (reference sequence). The CDR3 DNA reads as TGTGCCAGTAGTATTCAAATCTCCGGGACAGGGACCTACGAGCAGTACTTC. This codes for CASSIQISGTGTYEQYF.

The chain recombines TRBV3-1 (or the pseudogene TRBV3-2) with TRBJ1-2; 8 bases match TRBD1. With 1 base clipped from V and 7 bases from J, the junction kept 5 bases outside the gene matches. The CDR3 contains 14 residues. CDR1 LGHDT and CDR2 YNNKEL come from the germline V gene (reference sequence). CDR3 in DNA: TGTGCCAGCAGCCAAGCCAGGGGGCTGAGTGGCTACACCTTC. It is translated as CASSQARGLSGYTF.

J is TRBJ2-7 and V is TRBV7-2; D is perhaps TRBD1 (6 bases). V was trimmed by 2 bases and J by 3 bases, leaving 14 bases between them. Germline CDR1 and CDR2: SGHTA and FQGNSA. The CDR3 is 15 amino acids. The CDR3 loop reads CASSLTSGTNYEQYF. In DNA form, the CDR3 reads TGTGCCAGCAGCTTAACGTCCGGGACAAACTACGAGCAGTACTTC.

To note about this clone: This CDR3 is also generated by other DNA sequences in the sample. The J gene is TRBJ2-7, the V gene TRBV3-1 (or the pseudogene TRBV3-2); D ambiguous. CDR3 length: 13 amino acids. Trimming stripped 0 bases from V and 6 bases from J, with 9 bases between. The germline gives CDR1 LGHDT, CDR2 YNNKEL (reference sequence). The DNA for the CDR3 is TGTGCCAGCAGCCAAGAGAGAGGATCCGAGCAGTACTTC. This sequence encodes CASSQERGSEQYF.

The CDR3 region has the DNA TGTGCCAGCAGCGTAGGACTAGCGGGGTGGAACGGGGAGCTGTTTTTT. It yields the protein CASSVGLAGWNGELFF. The rearrangement links TRBV9 to TRBJ2-2; 11 bases map to TRBD2. In germline, CDR1 is SGDLS, CDR2 YYNGEE. The CDR3 totals 16 residues. J lost 7 bases, V lost 0 bases, and 5 bases had no gene match.

J is TRBJ2-1 and V is TRBV7-9, with 9 bases aligning to TRBD2. V dropped 5 bases and J dropped 5; count of bases not matched to a gene: 19. Germline V lookup: CDR1 SEHNR, CDR2 FQNEAQ (reference sequence). The CDR3 is 19 amino acids. CDR3: CASSHPTGQRGAQNNEQFF. CDR3 nucleotides: TGTGCCAGCAGCCACCCGACGGGTCAGCGGGGGGCCCAAAACAATGAGCAGTTCTTC.

This clone was detected once. The gene calls are TRBV3-1 (or the pseudogene TRBV3-2) and TRBJ1-2; 8 nucleotides agree with TRBD1. The germline gives CDR1 LGHDT, CDR2 YNNKEL (reference sequence). Trimming removed 3 bases from V and 4 bases from J; junction bases left unmatched: 10. There are 16 residues in the CDR3. Here the CDR3 DNA reads TGTGCCAGCAGCCACATGGACAGGGTGCCCAGCTATGGCTACACCTTC. Protein: CASSHMDRVPSYGYTF.

The sample holds one count of this clone. This rearrangement joins TRBV5-1 to TRBJ2-3; maybe TRBD2 (6 bases). The CDR3 is made up of 15 amino acids. V was cut by 0 bases and J by 1 base, with 9 bases left in between. Germline CDR1 is SGHRS and CDR2 is YFSETQ. CDR3 nucleotides: TGCGCCAGCAGCTTGGGTCCGGGGGGCACAGATACGCAGTATTTT. Translated: CASSLGPGGTDTQYF.

The chain links TRBV28 to TRBJ2-6; no clear D. Germline loops: CDR1 MDHEN, CDR2 SYDVKM. Trimming removed 4 bases from V and 0 bases from J, with 7 bases in between. The CDR3 sequence is 15 residues long. CDR3 nucleotide sequence: TGTGCCAGCAGTTCGGGTCACTCTGGGGCCAACGTCCTGACTTTC. The encoded protein is CASSSGHSGANVLTF.

This clone was detected a few times. The rearrangement joins TRBV28 to TRBJ1-6; tentative D call: TRBD1 (5 bases). The CDR3 totals 14 residues. Per the germline V gene, CDR1 is MDHEN and CDR2 is SYDVKM. Trimming removed 2 bases from V and 9 bases from J, with 11 bases in between. The CDR3 reads CASSLRQLSSPLHF. The CDR3 DNA follows: TGTGCCAGCAGTTTACGACAGCTTAGTTCACCCCTCCACTTT.

The chain links TRBV14 to TRBJ2-3; D perhaps matches TRBD2 (5 bases). The CDR3 is 13 residues long. Trimming took 5 bases from V and 4 from J, leaving 10 bases between them. The germline gives CDR1 SGHDN, CDR2 FVKESK. The DNA of the CDR3 is TGTGCCAGCAGCGAGGGTACGGCAGATACGCAGTATTTT. Translating gives CASSEGTADTQYF. Looking up the rest from reference TRBV14 and TRBJ2-3 gives the full variable domain: EAGVTQFPSHSVIEKGQTVTLRCDPISGHDNLYWYRRVMGKEIKFLLHFVKESKQDESGMPNNRFLAERTGGTYSTLKVQPAELEDSGVYFCASSEGTADTQYFGPGTRLTVL.

The chain uses TRBV4-3 and TRBJ1-6; D is ambiguous. In germline, CDR1 is LGHNA, CDR2 YSLEER. This CDR3 contains 16 residues. V lost 0 bases to trimming and J lost 0 bases, with 6 bases between them. CDR3 protein: CASSQDPSSYNSPLHF. The CDR3 nucleotides read TGCGCCAGCAGCCAAGATCCCAGCTCCTATAATTCACCCCTCCACTTT.

The chain is built from TRBV5-6 and TRBJ2-3; maybe TRBD2 (5 bases). Germline values: CDR1 SGHDT, CDR2 YYEEEE. Trimming removed 3 bases from V and 2 bases from J, with 7 bases in between. The CDR3 totals 13 residues. CDR3 coding DNA: TGTGCCAGCAGCTCGGGATTCACAGATACGCAGTATTTT. This translates into CASSSGFTDTQYF.

This clone was counted many times. This chain uses TRBV24-1 with TRBJ1-2; no definite D call. V lost 4 bases, J lost 5 bases, and 19 bases lay in between. The CDR3 has 16 residues. CDR1 and CDR2 (germline): KGHDR, SFDVKD. CDR3 region: CATSDPTEDWGYGYTF. The CDR3 bases are TGTGCCACCAGTGACCCGACCGAGGACTGGGGTTATGGCTACACCTTC.

In its sample, this clone was seen a few times. The genes are TRBV2 and TRBJ2-2, with 10 bases fitting TRBD1. V was pared by 6 bases and J by 6 bases, with 4 bases of the junction left unmatched. Germline V lookup: CDR1 SNHLY, CDR2 FYNNEI. The CDR3 spans 14 residues. The chain's CDR3 is CASSPGQGAGELFF. The CDR3 DNA sequence: TGTGCCAGCAGCCCCGGACAGGGGGCCGGGGAGCTGTTTTTT.

The chain has TRBV9 and TRBJ2-7; maybe TRBD1 (6 bases). V was clipped by 0 bases and J by 5 bases, with 12 bases between them. CDR1 is SGDLS and CDR2 is YYNGEE in the germline V gene. The CDR3 extends over 14 amino acids. Written as DNA, the CDR3 is TGTGCCAGCAGCGTAGCTACAGGGTTCAACGAGCAGTACTTC. Translated: CASSVATGFNEQYF.

The chain couples TRBV4-3 to TRBJ2-7; TRBD2 agrees at 10 bases. The CDR3 extends over 16 amino acids. Losses at the gene ends were 4 bases for V and 2 bases for J; bases not matched to a gene: 8. Germline CDR1 and CDR2: LGHNA and YSLEER. Written as DNA, the CDR3 is TGCGCCAGCAGCCCCGACGGACTAGCGGCTACCTACGAGCAGTACTTC. Protein: CASSPDGLAATYEQYF.

V and J are TRBV14 and TRBJ2-2; 9 nucleotides match TRBD2. Trimming at V came to 3 bases and at J to 7 bases, leaving 9 bases not matched to a gene. CDR1 and CDR2 from the germline V gene are SGHDN and FVKESK. The CDR3 runs to 16 residues. The CDR3 reads CASSHLSSGAVGELFF. Here the CDR3 DNA reads TGTGCCAGCAGCCATTTGTCTAGCGGGGCTGTCGGGGAGCTGTTTTTT. Supplemented by reference TRBV14 and TRBJ2-2, the full variable domain reads EAGVTQFPSHSVIEKGQTVTLRCDPISGHDNLYWYRRVMGKEIKFLLHFVKESKQDESGMPNNRFLAERTGGTYSTLKVQPAELEDSGVYFCASSHLSSGAVGELFFGEGSRLTVL.

The rearrangement joins TRBV6-6 to TRBJ1-3; no clear D gene. Trimming stripped 2 bases from V and 0 bases from J, with 11 bases between. CDR3 size: 16 residues. In germline, CDR1 is MNHNY, CDR2 SVGAGI (reference sequence). The CDR3 loop reads CASSYRSAGSGNTIYF. The DNA for the CDR3 is TGTGCCAGCAGTTACCGCAGCGCCGGCTCTGGAAACACCATATATTTT.

The chain is built from TRBV5-4 and TRBJ1-1; TRBD1 agrees at 9 bases. The CDR3 contains 15 residues. The ends lost 3 bases at V and 7 bases at J; junction bases unmatched: 10. The V gene's germline CDR1 is SGHNT and CDR2 YYREEE (reference sequence). CDR3 in amino acids: CASSSTGGSFHEAFF. As DNA, the CDR3 is TGTGCCAGCAGCTCCACAGGGGGCTCGTTCCATGAAGCTTTCTTT.

The rearrangement uses TRBV28 and TRBJ2-7, with D tentatively TRBD2 (5 bases). V was cut by 8 bases and J by 7 bases, with 18 bases left in between. CDR3 size: 13 residues. Looked up from germline, CDR1 is MDHEN and CDR2 is SYDVKM. CDR3 protein: CASAGGLSGEQYF. In DNA form, the CDR3 reads TGTGCCAGCGCCGGCGGGCTCTCAGGTGAGCAGTACTTC.

This chain uses TRBV28 with TRBJ1-2, with TRBD1 identical over 7 bases. Trimming at V came to 4 bases and at J to 4 bases, leaving 6 bases not matched to a gene. Germline V gives CDR1 MDHEN, CDR2 SYDVKM. This CDR3 spans 14 amino acids. CDR3 residues: CASSSGTESYGYTF. CDR3 nucleotide sequence: TGTGCCAGCAGTTCCGGGACAGAATCCTATGGCTACACCTTC.

The J gene is TRBJ2-3, the V gene TRBV5-5; TRBD1 matches at 7 bases. V lost 6 bases and J lost 0; bases outside the gene matches: 16. Per the germline V gene, CDR1 is SGHKS and CDR2 is YYEKEE (reference sequence). The CDR3 consists of 18 residues. For the CDR3, the DNA is TGTGCCAGCACCCCCGTTTACGTCGGGACAGTAAGCACAGATACGCAGTATTTT. Its protein product is CASTPVYVGTVSTDTQYF.

The V and J genes are TRBV9 and TRBJ2-1; a possible D gene is TRBD2 (6 bases). Trimming took 0 bases from V and 4 from J, leaving 14 bases between them. This CDR3 is built from 16 residues. Germline V gene lookup returns CDR1 SGDLS and CDR2 YYNGEE. CDR3 bases: TGTGCCAGCAGCGTAGGTAGCGGAGGTTTGTACAATGAGCAGTTCTTC. Translation: CASSVGSGGLYNEQFF.

This clone was counted a few times. CDR3 nucleotide sequence: TGTGCCAGCAGTTTTCGGGGTGGTGGAAACACCATATATTTT. Translating it yields CASSFRGGGNTIYF. The chain combines TRBV28 with TRBJ1-3; D unclear. The length of the CDR3 is 14 residues. V lost 3 bases and J lost 3, with 9 bases in between. Per germline, CDR1 MDHEN and CDR2 SYDVKM.